A single sample gave rise to the 19 T cell receptor beta chains below, sequenced in a study of ipilimumab plus nivolumab after autologous stem cell transplantation. TCRdb's table, derived via immunoSEQ multiplex PCR, lists solely in-frame clones and lacks some. The repertoire consists of about 5,000 clones, with about 62% occurring once and the leading ten covering about 30%. Source: PBMCs, taken in a trial of ipilimumab plus nivolumab as post-transplant consolidation. The receptors stem from a male donor with multiple myeloma.

The CDR3 protein is CAISGTGVMDSPLHF. The CDR3 DNA reads as TGTGCCATCAGTGGGACAGGCGTTATGGATTCACCCCTCCACTTT. The V call is TRBV10-3, the J call TRBJ1-6, with 7 bases aligning to TRBD1. With V trimmed by 4 bases and J by 8 bases, 8 bases remained unmatched. Germline V gene sequence: CDR1 ENHRY, CDR2 SYGVKD. The CDR3 consists of 15 residues.

This clone was seen only once. The same CDR3 also results from other DNA sequences found in this sample. This rearrangement joins TRBV27 to TRBJ2-1; weak D call: TRBD2 (7 bases). The germline V gene has CDR1 MNHEY and CDR2 SMNVEV (reference sequence). Trimming left V 5 bases short and J 4 bases short, with 12 bases between. The CDR3 has 14 residues. The CDR3 reads CASSRGAGYNEQFF. In DNA form, the CDR3 reads TGTGCCAGCAGTCGGGGGGCGGGATACAATGAGCAGTTCTTC.

CDR3 DNA: TGTGCCAGCAGTGAAGATGTGGCCTACGAGCAGTACTTC. It codes for CASSEDVAYEQYF. The genes are TRBV6-1 and TRBJ2-7; unclear D gene. Trimming shortened V by 1 base and J by 2 bases, and 6 bases separated the two germline ends. The CDR3 runs 13 residues. The germline V gene encodes CDR1 MNHNS and CDR2 SASEGT.

The rearrangement joins TRBV15 to TRBJ1-4, with D possibly TRBD1 on 5 matching bases. Germline CDR1 is LNHNV and CDR2 is YYDKDF (reference sequence). The CDR3 length is 13 residues. The germline V and J ends were trimmed by 3 bases and 6 bases, with 8 bases remaining between them. The CDR3 region is CATSRGGDEKLFF. The CDR3 DNA is TGTGCCACCAGCAGGGGGGGAGATGAAAAACTGTTTTTT. Looking up the rest from reference TRBV15 and TRBJ1-4 gives the full variable domain: DAMVIQNPRYQVTQFGKPVTLSCSQTLNHNVMYWYQQKSSQAPKLLFHYYDKDFNNEADTPDNFQSRRPNTSFCFLDIRSPGLGDTAMYLCATSRGGDEKLFFGSGTQLSVL.

The chain carries TRBV4-3 and TRBJ2-7; D possibly corresponds to TRBD1 (6 bases). The CDR3 loop spans 18 amino acids. CDR1 and CDR2 from the germline V gene are LGHNA and YSLEER. With 0 bases removed from V and 1 base from J, the gap between germline ends came to 19 bases. The CDR3 DNA reads TGCGCCAGCAGCCAAGAATCAGGGGTTGTACGAGGGTCCTACGAGCAGTACTTC. It specifies CASSQESGVVRGSYEQYF.

This sequence joins TRBV7-9 and TRBJ2-7, with TRBD1 matching over 10 bases. V dropped 5 bases and J dropped 3; count of bases not matched to a gene: 4. The CDR3 is 14 amino acids. Germline CDR1 reads SEHNR; CDR2 reads FQNEAQ (reference sequence). The CDR3 sequence: CASSMTGGNYEQYF. Here the CDR3 DNA reads TGTGCCAGCAGCATGACAGGGGGCAACTACGAGCAGTACTTC.

This clone came up a few times. V is TRBV7-2 and J is TRBJ2-2; 7 nucleotides agree with TRBD2. The junction had 3 bases not matched to a gene; V was cut back by 3 bases and J by 5 bases. The germline gives CDR1 SGHTA, CDR2 FQGNSA. The CDR3 sequence is 14 residues long. DNA for the CDR3: TGTGCCAGCAGCTTCTCGGGGGGAACCGGGGAGCTGTTTTTT. This encodes CASSFSGGTGELFF.

The J gene is TRBJ1-1, the V gene TRBV6-1; 7 nucleotides match TRBD1. Looked up from germline, CDR1 is MNHNS and CDR2 is SASEGT. The CDR3 is 14 residues long. V shed 6 bases, J shed 7 bases, and the junction held 11 bases outside the gene matches. CDR3 DNA sequence: TGTGCCAGCAGCAACAGGGGAAGGTGGGATGAAGCTTTCTTT. Translating it yields CASSNRGRWDEAFF.

In this sample, this clone turned up a few times. The J gene is TRBJ1-5, the V gene TRBV19; possibly TRBD1 for D (5 bases). Germline V CDR1 and CDR2: LNHDA, SQIVND (reference sequence). The CDR3 is 14 amino acids. V dropped 10 bases and J dropped 3 bases, with 16 bases sitting between them. As DNA, the CDR3 is TGTGCCACTCAAATCCAGGGACTCAATCAGCCCCAGCATTTT. Residues: CATQIQGLNQPQHF.

The gene calls are TRBV2 and TRBJ1-6, with 7 bases matching TRBD1. CDR1 and CDR2 (germline): SNHLY, FYNNEI. The CDR3 contains 13 residues. With 4 bases clipped from V and 8 bases from J, the junction kept 2 bases outside the gene matches. This CDR3 reads CASSGQGHSPLHF. CDR3 DNA sequence: TGTGCCAGCAGTGGACAGGGTCATTCACCCCTCCACTTT.

V gene TRBV9 combines with J gene TRBJ2-1, with D perhaps assigned TRBD1 or TRBD2 (5 bases each). Germline-derived CDR1 and CDR2 are SGDLS and YYNGEE. Trimming pared 4 bases from V and 0 bases from J, leaving 11 bases between. The CDR3 totals 15 residues. The CDR3 protein is CASSPRDRSYNEQFF. The CDR3 nucleotides are TGTGCCAGCAGCCCCCGGGACCGCTCCTACAATGAGCAGTTCTTC.

The chain employs TRBV18 and TRBJ2-6; weak D call: TRBD2 (6 bases). Germline-derived CDR1 and CDR2 are KGHSH and LQKENI. There are 14 residues in the CDR3. V was pared by 6 bases and J by 3 bases, with 9 bases between. CDR3 DNA: TGTGCCAGCTCTCCGGGGGTTGGGGCCAACGTCCTGACTTTC. Its protein is CASSPGVGANVLTF.

The rearrangement uses TRBV9 and TRBJ1-2; no clear D gene. Germline V CDR1 and CDR2: SGDLS, YYNGEE. The CDR3 runs 15 residues. V was trimmed by 4 bases and J by 6 bases, leaving 19 bases between them. The CDR3 protein is CASSSQRVVAHGYTF. DNA for the CDR3: TGTGCCAGCAGCTCCCAGAGGGTTGTTGCCCATGGCTACACCTTC.

The J gene is TRBJ1-2, the V gene TRBV7-2, with D possibly being TRBD1 (5 bases). Per the germline V gene, CDR1 is SGHTA and CDR2 is FQGNSA. V lost 4 bases to trimming and J lost 4 bases, with 7 bases between them. CDR3 length equals 12 residues. CDR3 loop: CASSSDSYGYTF. The CDR3 region has the DNA TGTGCCAGCAGCTCAGACAGCTATGGCTACACCTTC.

The CDR3 is CASSLQGLTEAFF. The CDR3 nucleotides are TGTGCCAGCAGTCTACAGGGGCTGACTGAAGCTTTCTTT. The V gene is TRBV27, the J gene TRBJ1-1; 7 nucleotides line up with TRBD1. Germline V gene lookup returns CDR1 MNHEY and CDR2 SMNVEV (reference sequence). Trimming cost V 5 bases and J 5 bases; bases outside gene matches: 5. The CDR3 runs 13 residues.

CDR3 coding DNA: TGTGCCAGCAACAGGGGCCTTAGGAACACCATATATTTT. Protein product: CASNRGLRNTIYF. The J gene is TRBJ1-3, the V gene TRBV27, with 7 bases lining up with TRBD1. Trimming cost V 7 bases and J 7 bases; bases outside gene matches: 7. The length of the CDR3 is 13 residues. Germline values: CDR1 MNHEY, CDR2 SMNVEV (reference sequence).

This chain connects TRBV5-1 to TRBJ1-2; no definite D call. The CDR3 extends over 15 amino acids. V lost 6 bases, J lost 4 bases, and 19 bases lay in between. The germline V gene encodes CDR1 SGHRS and CDR2 YFSETQ. The CDR3 here is CASNKPVRKTYGYTF. CDR3 sequence (DNA): TGCGCCAGCAATAAACCGGTTCGAAAGACCTATGGCTACACCTTC.

The chain recombines TRBV28 with TRBJ2-1, with TRBD2 matching over 9 bases. Per the germline V gene, CDR1 is MDHEN and CDR2 is SYDVKM. V trimming: 2 bases; J trimming: 7 bases; junction bases outside the gene matches: 6. This CDR3 region has 15 residues. As DNA, the CDR3 is TGTGCCAGCAGTTTAGCGGGAGGGCCTGAGAATGAGCAGTTCTTC. It codes for CASSLAGGPENEQFF.

This chain uses TRBV5-1 with TRBJ2-2, with 11 bases aligning to TRBD2. This CDR3 contains 15 residues. Trimming took 4 bases from V and 2 from J; bases not matched to a gene: 1. Germline V gene lookup returns CDR1 SGHRS and CDR2 YFSETQ. The CDR3 reads CASSRLAGNTGELFF. CDR3 nucleotide sequence: TGCGCCAGCAGCCGACTAGCGGGAAACACCGGGGAGCTGTTTTTT.